These 17 T cell receptor beta chains were all obtained from the same sample, sequenced in a study of T-cell memory formation after mild COVID-19. Each CDR3 protein is one row after TCRdb ran MiXCR on the 5' RACE reads. This sample has about 190,000 distinct CDR3 sequences, with approximately 20% found just once. Material: PBMCs or a T cell subset sorted from them (not recorded which). All receptors come from an adult woman who had mild COVID-19 (a few samples of this study predate the infection). Cell type and time point are not known.

This clonotype has a handful of counts. V gene TRBV24-1 combines with J gene TRBJ2-2, with D unclear. In germline, CDR1 is KGHDR, CDR2 SFDVKD. The CDR3 runs to 13 residues. Between the trimmed V and J ends, which lost 6 bases and 2 bases, there was a span of 6 bases. CDR3 DNA sequence: TGTGCCACCAGTAGTCCCAACACCGGGGAGCTGTTTTTT. The encoded protein is CATSSPNTGELFF.

CDR3 sequence (DNA): TGTGCCAGGGAAGACCGGGACTTAGTTATTAGGGGTGAGCAGTTCTTC. This sequence encodes CAREDRDLVIRGEQFF. The rearrangement joins TRBV4-2 to TRBJ2-1; perhaps TRBD2 as D (6 bases). CDR1 and CDR2 from the germline V gene are LGHNA and YNFKEQ. The CDR3 runs 16 residues. V lost 9 bases, J lost 9 bases, and 27 bases lay in between.

This clonotype was seen a few times. The chain joins TRBV20-1 to TRBJ1-2; D gene unclear. Germline V CDR1 and CDR2: DFQATT, SNEGSKA (reference sequence). V shed 5 bases and J shed 4 bases, with 11 bases lying between them. This CDR3 has 12 amino acids. The CDR3: CSALVEAYGYTF. For the CDR3, the DNA is TGCAGTGCTCTGGTGGAGGCCTATGGCTACACCTTC.

About this clonotype itself: An end of the junction does not agree with germline; a read error may underlie this. This chain uses TRBV7-7 with TRBJ2-1; 14 bases agree with TRBD2. The CDR3 contains 15 residues. Germline-derived CDR1 and CDR2 are SSHAT and FNYEAQ (reference sequence). In DNA form, the CDR3 reads TGTGCTAGCAGTAGAGGGACTAGCGGGAGAGATGAGCAGTTCTTC. This gives the protein CASSRGTSGRDEQFF.

The rearrangement joins TRBV5-1 to TRBJ1-6, with a weak D call TRBD1 (6 bases). The CDR3 is 14 amino acids. Between the trimmed V and J ends, which lost 4 bases and 9 bases, there was a span of 14 bases. The germline gives CDR1 SGHRS, CDR2 YFSETQ. The CDR3, as DNA: TGCGCCAGCAGCGACGTACAGGGAAGTTCACCCCTCCACTTT. It is translated as CASSDVQGSSPLHF.

The chain recombines TRBV9 with TRBJ2-7; TRBD1 aligns across 9 bases. The CDR3 loop spans 13 amino acids. J was trimmed by 5 bases and V by 3 bases; bases with no gene match: 3. Germline loops: CDR1 SGDLS, CDR2 YYNGEE. The CDR3 DNA follows: TGTGCCAGCAGCGGGGACAGGGACAACGAGCAGTACTTC. It is translated as CASSGDRDNEQYF.

This clonotype was picked up a small number of times. The gene calls are TRBV21-1 and TRBJ2-7; the DNA was not compared with TRBD2, the D call given in the table. TRBV21-1 represents a pseudogene. The CDR3 sequence is 19 residues long. The CDR3 is CASSTNKGTSGAQSYEQYF. CDR3 coding DNA: TGTGCCAGCAGCACCAACAAGGGGACTAGCGGGGCCCAATCCTACGAGCAGTACTTC.

On this clonotype itself: The junction differs from germline at one of its ends, possibly a read error. The V and J genes are TRBV20-1 and TRBJ1-1; 10 bases are a match to TRBD1. CDR1 and CDR2 from the germline V gene are DFQATT and SNEGSKA (reference sequence). This CDR3 contains 13 residues. The CDR3: CSAWTGGWTEALF. For the CDR3, the DNA is TGCAGTGCTTGGACAGGGGGATGGACTGAAGCTTTATTT.

The chain is built from TRBV5-1 and TRBJ2-5; a weak D match, TRBD2 (6 bases). Germline CDR1 and CDR2: SGHRS and YFSETQ. This CDR3 is 15 amino acids long. V was clipped by 0 bases and J by 1 base, with 10 bases between them. CDR3: CASSLGDSLQETQYF. Here the CDR3 DNA reads TGCGCCAGCAGCTTGGGGGACTCCCTCCAAGAGACCCAGTACTTC.

This clonotype was picked up a small number of times. The chain couples TRBV7-2 to TRBJ2-1, with 11 bases lining up with TRBD2. This CDR3 has 16 residues. Trimming removed 3 bases from V and 4 bases from J; junction bases left unmatched: 5. Germline V gene lookup returns CDR1 SGHTA and CDR2 FQGNSA. The CDR3 region is CASSLRGTSGYNEQFF. CDR3 coding DNA: TGTGCCAGCAGCTTGAGAGGGACTAGCGGTTACAATGAGCAGTTCTTC.

This clonotype was detected ten times or more. The chain joins TRBV27 to TRBJ1-4; D gene ambiguous. Germline lookup yields CDR1 MNHEY and CDR2 SMNVEV (reference sequence). The ends were cut back, 3 bases at V and 8 bases at J, with 13 bases in the middle. The CDR3 extends over 14 amino acids. CDR3 nucleotides: TGTGCCAGCAGTTTCGCGGGGAACTACGAAAAACTGTTTTTT. It is translated as CASSFAGNYEKLFF.

A few counts support this clonotype. The genes are TRBV9 and TRBJ2-1; no firm D call. Looked up from germline, CDR1 is SGDLS and CDR2 is YYNGEE. Trimming stripped 0 bases from V and 13 bases from J, with 14 bases between. The CDR3 runs 13 residues. CDR3 in amino acids: CASSVEPARIQFF. In nucleotides, the CDR3 is TGTGCCAGCAGCGTAGAGCCCGCTAGAATACAGTTCTTC.

The chain recombines TRBV20-1 with TRBJ1-2; D gene uncertain. This CDR3 spans 12 amino acids. Germline values: CDR1 DFQATT, CDR2 SNEGSKA (reference sequence). Trimming shortened V by 6 bases and J by 4 bases, and 12 bases separated the two germline ends. The CDR3: CSAPHLSYGYTF. CDR3 sequence (DNA): TGCAGTGCCCCTCATCTTTCCTATGGCTACACCTTC.

This clonotype was found a few times. The V and J genes are TRBV11-3 and TRBJ2-1, with D perhaps TRBD1 (6 bases). Trimming left V 7 bases short and J 2 bases short, with 6 bases between. Germline V gives CDR1 SGHNT, CDR2 YENEEA. CDR3 length: 12 residues. The CDR3 loop reads CASKGAYNEQFF. The DNA for the CDR3 is TGTGCCAGCAAGGGGGCCTACAATGAGCAGTTCTTC.

This clonotype has only a few counts. This rearrangement joins TRBV11-2 to TRBJ2-1, with 8 bases matching TRBD2. Germline loops: CDR1 SGHAT, CDR2 FQNNGV. Germline trimming cut 10 bases from V and 0 bases from J; bases unmatched to any gene: 5. The CDR3 spans 14 residues. DNA for the CDR3: TGTGCCACCCAAGCGGGGGACTCCTACAATGAGCAGTTCTTC. This encodes CATQAGDSYNEQFF.

J is TRBJ2-3 and V is TRBV20-1, with D possibly TRBD2 on 6 matching bases. The CDR3 totals 15 residues. V was cut by 1 base and J by 0 bases, with 11 bases left in between. Germline values: CDR1 DFQATT, CDR2 SNEGSKA (reference sequence). The CDR3 spells CSARVLGGSTDTQYF. CDR3 DNA: TGCAGTGCTAGAGTGCTTGGGGGGAGCACAGATACGCAGTATTTT.

The chain combines TRBV5-1 with TRBJ1-6, with 8 positions matching TRBD1. Germline V gene lookup returns CDR1 SGHRS and CDR2 YFSETQ. V was clipped by 0 bases and J by 9 bases; unmatched bases: 8. The CDR3 extends over 16 amino acids. CDR3 in DNA: TGCGCCAGCAGCTTGGACCCGGGACAGGCTGCTTCACCCCTCCACTTT. Protein sequence: CASSLDPGQAASPLHF.